This T cell receptor (beta chain) stems from a study of cytomegalovirus exposure and HLA in healthy donors. Turning to the study itself: The early release's HLA-typed donors yielded 65 million to 85 million unique TCRs. Study-wide findings and caveats: About 87% or about 30% of the time was how often most TCR beta V segments were productive, according to an earlier analysis. Further analysis, carried out later, found HLA-associated TCR beta chains more clonally expanded than equally common other chains. Reportedly, diagnosis of cytomegalovirus status by the classifier showed high specificity and sensitivity.

A multiplex PCR was run with 60 Vbeta primers and 13 Jbeta primers. Assay: immunoSEQ multiplex PCR; the TCRdb copy retains only in-frame clones and omits some. This table holds about 160,000 clones, around 60% found once. This CDR3 is 15 amino acids long. Germline CDR1 and CDR2: MNHEY and SVGAGI. The V gene lost 6 bases and the J gene lost 3 bases, with 15 bases spanning the gap. With regard to this clone: Its antigen is not known.

This sequence joins TRBV6-5 and TRBJ1-5; tentatively, D is TRBD1 (5 bases). This sequence was found in a woman aged 55-69 years in good health and CMV-seropositive. Input material: PBMCs. The CDR3 loop is CASSPLDSHNQPQHF. DNA of the CDR3: TGTGCCAGCAGCCCCCTCGACAGTCACAATCAGCCCCAGCATTTT.